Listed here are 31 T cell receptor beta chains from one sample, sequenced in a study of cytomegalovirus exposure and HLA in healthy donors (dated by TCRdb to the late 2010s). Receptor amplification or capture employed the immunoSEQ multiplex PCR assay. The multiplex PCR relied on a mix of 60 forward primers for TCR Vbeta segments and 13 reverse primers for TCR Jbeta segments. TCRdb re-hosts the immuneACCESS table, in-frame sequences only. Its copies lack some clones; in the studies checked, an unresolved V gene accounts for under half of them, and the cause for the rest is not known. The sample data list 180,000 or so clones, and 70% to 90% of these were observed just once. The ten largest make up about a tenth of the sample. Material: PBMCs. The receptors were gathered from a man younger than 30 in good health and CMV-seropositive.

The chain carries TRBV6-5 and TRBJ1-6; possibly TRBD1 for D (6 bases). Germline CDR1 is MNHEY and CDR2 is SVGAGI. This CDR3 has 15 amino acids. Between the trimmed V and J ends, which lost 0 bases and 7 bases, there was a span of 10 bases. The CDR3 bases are TGTGCCAGCAGTTACTCCAGGGGCGGAAATTCACCCCTCCACTTT. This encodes CASSYSRGGNSPLHF.

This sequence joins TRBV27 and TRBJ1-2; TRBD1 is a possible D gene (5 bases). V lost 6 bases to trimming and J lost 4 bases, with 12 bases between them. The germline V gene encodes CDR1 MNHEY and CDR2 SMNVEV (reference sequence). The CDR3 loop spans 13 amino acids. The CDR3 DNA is TGTGCCAGCAGAATACAGGCAGGCTATGGCTACACCTTC. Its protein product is CASRIQAGYGYTF.

Here the CDR3 reads CASSQVSGLPYNEQFF. The CDR3 coding sequence is TGCGCCAGCAGCCAAGTTAGCGGGCTTCCCTACAATGAGCAGTTCTTC. The gene calls are TRBV4-1 and TRBJ2-1, with 7 bases fitting TRBD2. This CDR3 has 16 residues. Trimming removed 1 base from V and 2 bases from J; junction bases left unmatched: 5. The germline V gene has CDR1 MGHRA and CDR2 YSYEKL.

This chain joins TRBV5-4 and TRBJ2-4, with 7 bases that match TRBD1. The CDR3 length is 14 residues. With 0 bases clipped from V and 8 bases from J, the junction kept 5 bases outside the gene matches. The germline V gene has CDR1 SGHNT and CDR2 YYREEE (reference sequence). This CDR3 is CASSLGTGRDIQYF. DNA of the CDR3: TGTGCCAGCAGCTTGGGGACAGGTAGAGACATTCAGTACTTC.

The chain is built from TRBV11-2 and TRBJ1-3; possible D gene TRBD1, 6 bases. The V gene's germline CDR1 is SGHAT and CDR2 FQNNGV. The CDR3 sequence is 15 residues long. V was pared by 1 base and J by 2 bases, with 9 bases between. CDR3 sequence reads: CASSLGTATGNTIYF. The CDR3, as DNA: TGTGCCAGCAGCTTAGGGACAGCGACTGGAAACACCATATATTTT.

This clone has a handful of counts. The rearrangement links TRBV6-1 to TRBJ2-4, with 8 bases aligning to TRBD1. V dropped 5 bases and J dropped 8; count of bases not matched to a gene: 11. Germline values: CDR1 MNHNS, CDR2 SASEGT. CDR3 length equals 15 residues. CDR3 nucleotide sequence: TGTGCCAGCAGTAAGGGGACAGGTCTGACAGACATTCAGTACTTC. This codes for CASSKGTGLTDIQYF.

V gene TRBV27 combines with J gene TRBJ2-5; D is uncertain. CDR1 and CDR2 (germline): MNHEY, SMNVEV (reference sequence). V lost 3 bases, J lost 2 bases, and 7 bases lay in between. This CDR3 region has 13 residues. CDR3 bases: TGTGCCAGCAGTTTGCGGTGGCAAGAGACCCAGTACTTC. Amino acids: CASSLRWQETQYF.

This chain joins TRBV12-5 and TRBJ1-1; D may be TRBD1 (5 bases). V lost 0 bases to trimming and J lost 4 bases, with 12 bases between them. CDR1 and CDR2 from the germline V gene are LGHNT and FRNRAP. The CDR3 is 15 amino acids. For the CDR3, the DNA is TGTGCTAGTGGTTTGGTAGCATCGGGGGGCACTGAAGCTTTCTTT. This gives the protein CASGLVASGGTEAFF.

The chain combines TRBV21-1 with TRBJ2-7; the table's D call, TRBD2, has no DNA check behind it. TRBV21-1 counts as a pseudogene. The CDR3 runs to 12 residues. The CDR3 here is CASSKGDYEQYF. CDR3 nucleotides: TGTGCCAGCAGCAAGGGAGACTACGAGCAGTACTTC.

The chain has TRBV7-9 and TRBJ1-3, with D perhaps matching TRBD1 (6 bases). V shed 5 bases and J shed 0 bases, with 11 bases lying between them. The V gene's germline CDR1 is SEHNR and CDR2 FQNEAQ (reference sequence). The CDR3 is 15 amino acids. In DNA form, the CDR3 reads TGTGCCAGCAGCCTTTGGACAGCCTCTGGAAACACCATATATTTT. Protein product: CASSLWTASGNTIYF.

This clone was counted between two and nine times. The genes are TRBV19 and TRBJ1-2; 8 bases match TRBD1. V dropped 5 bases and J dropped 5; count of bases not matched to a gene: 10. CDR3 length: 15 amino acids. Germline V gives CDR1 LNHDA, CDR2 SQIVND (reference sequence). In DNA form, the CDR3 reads TGTGCCAGTAGTCAATGGGGGACAGGCGAATATGGCTACACCTTC. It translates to CASSQWGTGEYGYTF.

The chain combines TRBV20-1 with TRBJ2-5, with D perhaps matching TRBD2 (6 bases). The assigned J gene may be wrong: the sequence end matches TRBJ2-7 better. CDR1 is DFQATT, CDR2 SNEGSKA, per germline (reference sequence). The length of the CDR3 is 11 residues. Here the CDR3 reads CSALGGSEQYF. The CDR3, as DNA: TGCAGTGCTTTGGGGGGAAGCGAGCAGTACTTC.

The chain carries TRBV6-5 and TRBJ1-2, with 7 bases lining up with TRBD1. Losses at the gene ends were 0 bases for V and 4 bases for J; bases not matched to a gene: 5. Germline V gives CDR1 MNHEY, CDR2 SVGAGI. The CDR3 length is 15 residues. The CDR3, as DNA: TGTGCCAGCAGTTACTCTTCCAGGGGGATCTATGGCTACACCTTC. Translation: CASSYSSRGIYGYTF.

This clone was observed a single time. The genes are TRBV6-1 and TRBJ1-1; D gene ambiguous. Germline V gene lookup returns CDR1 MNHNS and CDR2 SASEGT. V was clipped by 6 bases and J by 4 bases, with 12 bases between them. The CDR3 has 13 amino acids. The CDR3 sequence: CASRGWEATEAFF. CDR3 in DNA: TGTGCCAGCAGGGGGTGGGAGGCCACTGAAGCTTTCTTT.

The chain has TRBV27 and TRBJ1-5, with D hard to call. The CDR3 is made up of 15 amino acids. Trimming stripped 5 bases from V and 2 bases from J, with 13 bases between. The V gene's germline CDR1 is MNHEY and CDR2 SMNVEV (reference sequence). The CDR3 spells CASSLVFGGNQPQHF. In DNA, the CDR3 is TGTGCCAGCAGTCTAGTGTTCGGAGGCAATCAGCCCCAGCATTTT.

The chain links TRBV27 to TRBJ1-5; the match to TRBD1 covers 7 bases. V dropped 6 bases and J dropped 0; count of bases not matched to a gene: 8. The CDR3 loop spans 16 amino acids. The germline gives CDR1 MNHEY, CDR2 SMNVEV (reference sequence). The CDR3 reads CASSSAGQISNQPQHF. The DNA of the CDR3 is TGTGCCAGCAGCTCCGCGGGACAGATTAGCAATCAGCCCCAGCATTTT.

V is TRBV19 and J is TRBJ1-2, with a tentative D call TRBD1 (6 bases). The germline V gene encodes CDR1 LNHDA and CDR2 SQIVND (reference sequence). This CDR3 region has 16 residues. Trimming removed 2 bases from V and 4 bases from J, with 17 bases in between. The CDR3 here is CASSIKAAGVVYGYTF. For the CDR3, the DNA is TGTGCCAGTAGTATAAAGGCGGCAGGGGTGGTCTATGGCTACACCTTC.

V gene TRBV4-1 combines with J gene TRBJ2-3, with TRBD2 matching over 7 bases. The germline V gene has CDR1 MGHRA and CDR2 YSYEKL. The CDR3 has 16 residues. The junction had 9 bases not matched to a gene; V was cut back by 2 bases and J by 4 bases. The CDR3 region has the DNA TGCGCCAGCAGCCAAAGTTTCGGGAGGCCGGCAGATACGCAGTATTTT. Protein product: CASSQSFGRPADTQYF.

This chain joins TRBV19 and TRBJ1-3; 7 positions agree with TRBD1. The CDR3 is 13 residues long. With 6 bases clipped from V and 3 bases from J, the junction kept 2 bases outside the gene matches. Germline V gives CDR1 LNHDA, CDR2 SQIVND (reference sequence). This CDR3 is CASRDRSGNTIYF. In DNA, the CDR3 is TGTGCCAGTAGGGACAGGAGTGGAAACACCATATATTTT.

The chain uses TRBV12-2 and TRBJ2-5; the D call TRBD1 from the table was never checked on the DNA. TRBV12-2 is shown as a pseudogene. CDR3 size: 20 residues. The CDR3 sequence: CASRLPRKEKQGEVQETQYF. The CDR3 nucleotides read TGTGCAAGTCGCTTACCGCGCAAAGAGAAACAGGGCGAAGTACAAGAGACCCAGTACTTC.

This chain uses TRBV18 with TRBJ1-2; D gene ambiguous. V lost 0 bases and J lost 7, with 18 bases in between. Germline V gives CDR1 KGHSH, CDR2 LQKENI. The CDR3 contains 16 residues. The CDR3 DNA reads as TGTGCCAGCTCACCACCAGGGCCAGGACTCGCCCTTGGCTACACCTTC. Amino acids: CASSPPGPGLALGYTF.

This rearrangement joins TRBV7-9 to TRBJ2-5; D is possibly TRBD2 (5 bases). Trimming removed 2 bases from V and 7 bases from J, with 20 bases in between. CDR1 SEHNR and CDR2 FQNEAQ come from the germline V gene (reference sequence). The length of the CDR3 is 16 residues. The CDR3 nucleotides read TGTGCCAGCAGCTTACAGACTACCACCGCGCCTCGGACCCAGTACTTC. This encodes CASSLQTTTAPRTQYF.

CDR3 protein: CASSYSVSSYEQYF. The CDR3 DNA reads as TGTGCCAGCAGTTACTCCGTTAGCTCCTACGAGCAGTACTTC. The rearrangement links TRBV6-5 to TRBJ2-5; D unclear. The tail of the sequence fits TRBJ2-7 better, so the J call may be wrong. Germline assignment: CDR1 MNHEY and CDR2 SVGAGI. The CDR3 is made up of 14 amino acids.

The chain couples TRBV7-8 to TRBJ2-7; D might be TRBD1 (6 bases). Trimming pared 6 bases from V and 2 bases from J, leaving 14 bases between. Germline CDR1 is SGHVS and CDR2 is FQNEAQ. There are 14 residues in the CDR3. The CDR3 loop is CASRHRTAPYEQYF. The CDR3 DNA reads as TGTGCCAGCAGACACAGGACAGCCCCCTACGAGCAGTACTTC.

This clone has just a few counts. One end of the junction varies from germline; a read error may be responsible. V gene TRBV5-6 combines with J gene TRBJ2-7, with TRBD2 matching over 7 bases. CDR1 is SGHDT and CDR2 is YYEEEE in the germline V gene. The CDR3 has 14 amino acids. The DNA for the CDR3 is TGTGCCAGCAGCTTACTTAGCGGGTCCTCCAGTCCAGCCTTC. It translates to CASSLLSGSSSPAF. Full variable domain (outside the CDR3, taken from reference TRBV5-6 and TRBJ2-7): DAGVTQSPTHLIKTRGQQVTLRCSPKSGHDTVSWYQQALGQGPQFIFQYYEEEERQRGNFPDRFSGHQFPNYSSELNVNALLLGDSALYLCASSLLSGSSSPAFGPGTRLTVT.

This CDR3 reads CASSPFLGAQETQYF. CDR3 DNA: TGTGCCAGCAGTCCCTTCCTTGGGGCGCAAGAGACCCAGTACTTC. The chain is built from TRBV27 and TRBJ2-5, with D maybe TRBD1 (5 bases). CDR1 is MNHEY, CDR2 SMNVEV, per germline (reference sequence). The CDR3 is 15 residues long. Trimming pared 5 bases from V and 2 bases from J, leaving 15 bases between.

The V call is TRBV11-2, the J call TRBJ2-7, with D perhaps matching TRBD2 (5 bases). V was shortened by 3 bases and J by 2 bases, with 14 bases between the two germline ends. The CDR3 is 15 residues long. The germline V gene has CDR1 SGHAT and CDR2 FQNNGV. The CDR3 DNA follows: TGTGCCAGCAGCTTCACAGCCCTCGGGGCCTACGAGCAGTACTTC. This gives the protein CASSFTALGAYEQYF.

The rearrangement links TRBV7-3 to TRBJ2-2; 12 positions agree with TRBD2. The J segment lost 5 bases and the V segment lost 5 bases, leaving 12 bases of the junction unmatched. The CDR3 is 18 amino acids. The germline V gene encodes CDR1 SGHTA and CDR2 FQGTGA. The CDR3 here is CASSPTSSGGAGTGELFF. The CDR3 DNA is TGTGCCAGCAGCCCAACTTCTAGCGGGGGGGCAGGAACCGGGGAGCTGTTTTTT. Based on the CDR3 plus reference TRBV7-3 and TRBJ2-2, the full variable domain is GAGVSQTPSNKVTEKGKYVELRCDPISGHTALYWYRQSLGQGPEFLIYFQGTGAADDSGLPNDRFFAVRPEGSVSTLKIQRTERGDSAVYLCASSPTSSGGAGTGELFFGEGSRLTVL.

This chain's CDR3 is CASSSHRGGGEQYF. In DNA form, the CDR3 reads TGTGCCAGTAGTTCCCACAGGGGGGGTGGCGAGCAGTACTTC. V is TRBV19 and J is TRBJ2-7, with D possibly TRBD1 on 8 matching bases. V lost 5 bases, J lost 6 bases, and 17 bases lay in between. The CDR3 sequence is 14 residues long. Germline CDR1 LNHDA, CDR2 SQIVND (reference sequence).

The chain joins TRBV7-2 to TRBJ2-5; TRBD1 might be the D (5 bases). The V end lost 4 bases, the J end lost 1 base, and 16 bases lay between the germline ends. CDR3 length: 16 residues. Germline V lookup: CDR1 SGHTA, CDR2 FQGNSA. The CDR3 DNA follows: TGTGCCAGCAGCTGGGTTCGTGTGGGGCCCCAAGAGACCCAGTACTTC. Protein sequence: CASSWVRVGPQETQYF.

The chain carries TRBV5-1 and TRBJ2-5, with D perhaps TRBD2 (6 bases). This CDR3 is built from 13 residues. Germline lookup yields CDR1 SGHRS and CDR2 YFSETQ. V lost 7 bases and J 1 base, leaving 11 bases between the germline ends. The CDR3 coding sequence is TGCGCCAGCTATGGGGGACTCCAAGAGACCCAGTACTTC. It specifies CASYGGLQETQYF.